Listed below are T cell receptor beta chains from one sample, sequenced in a study of Ad26.COV2.S vaccination and SARS-CoV-2 variants. The data were produced by immunoSEQ multiplex PCR, yet TCRdb's version contains in-frame clones alone and is incomplete. This table holds 45,000 or so clones, 65% to 90% found once. The sample consisted of peripheral blood, taken after recovery from COVID-19. These receptors were obtained from a human donor who had recovered from COVID-19. The CDR3 runs from the conserved cysteine through the conserved F or W. The D gene is left open where the match is weak. The size entry is marked missing in some rows and otherwise reads once, few, many or a size class.

size	J	D	V	DNA	CDR3
NA	TRBJ1-2	NA	TRBV19	TGTGCCAGTAAGGGACCGGGCCGGGGTTGGTATGGCTACACCTTC	CASKGPGRGWYGYTF
NA	TRBJ1-2	TRBD1	TRBV12-3/TRBV12-4	TGTGCCAGCGCAGACAGGGTCTATGGCTACACCTTC	CASADRVYGYTF
NA	TRBJ2-3	NA	TRBV18	TGTGCCAGCTCACCACTACAGGCTAGAACAGATACGCAGTATTTT	CASSPLQARTDTQYF
NA	TRBJ2-7	TRBD2	TRBV10-2	TGCGCCAGCAAGTCCGGGACTAGCACCTCCTACGAGCAGTACTTC	CASKSGTSTSYEQYF
NA	TRBJ1-2	NA	TRBV10-2	TGCGCCAGCAGTGGGGGGGGCGGCTCCTATGGCTACACCTTC	CASSGGGGSYGYTF
few	TRBJ1-1	NA	TRBV19	TGTGCCAGTAGTATAGAAGCCAGGAACACTGAAGCTTTCTTT	CASSIEARNTEAFF
NA	TRBJ2-5	TRBD2	TRBV18	TGTGCCAGCTCATCAGGACTAGCGGGAACCCCAGAGACCCAGTACTTC	CASSSGLAGTPETQYF
NA	TRBJ1-2	NA	TRBV19	TGTGCCAGTACCCCGTCAGCTAACTATGGCTACACCTTC	CASTPSANYGYTF
once	TRBJ1-5	NA	TRBV6-5	TGTGCCAGCAGCCGGGGGTCGAGTCAGCCCCAGCATTTT	CASSRGSSQPQHF
NA	TRBJ1-5	NA	TRBV7-2	TGTGCCAGCAGCGTAACCGACGGCGGTAATCAGCCCCAGCATTTT	CASSVTDGGNQPQHF
NA	TRBJ2-3	TRBD2	TRBV27	TGTGCCAGCAGGCTACCGGGACTAGCGTCATCTACGCAGTATTTT	CASRLPGLASSTQYF
few	TRBJ2-7	TRBD2	TRBV24-1	TGTGCCACCAGTCCGGGACTAGGGTACGAGCAGTACTTC	CATSPGLGYEQYF
NA	TRBJ2-7	NA	TRBV2	TGTGCCAGCAGTCGCCACGAAGGTCCCTACGAGCAGTACTTC	CASSRHEGPYEQYF
NA	TRBJ2-5	NA	TRBV11-1	TGTGCCAGCAGCTCCCGAGGCGGGGACGCGGGCCAGTACTTC	CASSSRGGDAGQYF
NA	TRBJ1-1	NA	TRBV2	TGTGCCAGCGCTGCGACGGTGAACACTGAAGCTTTCTTT	CASAATVNTEAFF
NA	TRBJ2-6	NA	TRBV24-1	TGTGCCACCAGTGATCCCGGGGCCAACGTCCTGACTTTC	CATSDPGANVLTF
NA	TRBJ2-3	TRBD1	TRBV5-1	TGCGCCAGCAGCTCGGACAGGGCTAGCACAGATACGCAGTATTTT	CASSSDRASTDTQYF
NA	TRBJ1-3	NA	TRBV6-1	TGTGCCAGCAGCTTGCAAGGCTCTGGAAACACCATATATTTT	CASSLQGSGNTIYF
NA	TRBJ2-3	NA	TRBV6-6	TGTGCCAGCACCAAGGGGACTAGCACAGATACGCAGTATTTT	CASTKGTSTDTQYF
NA	TRBJ1-2	TRBD1	TRBV4-1	TGCGCCAGCAGCCAAGGGGGACAGGGCTTCGCCTATGGCTACACCTTC	CASSQGGQGFAYGYTF
NA	TRBJ1-3	NA	TRBV6-6	TGTGCCAGCAGCACTCACCAGGGTCCTGGAAACACCATATATTTT	CASSTHQGPGNTIYF
once	TRBJ1-1	TRBD1	TRBV29-1	TGCAGCGCCCTGACAGGGCCGAGGACTGAAGCTTTCTTT	CSALTGPRTEAFF
NA	TRBJ2-3	NA	TRBV7-9	TGTGCCAGCAGCGCCGGACAGTACACAGATACGCAGTATTTT	CASSAGQYTDTQYF
NA	TRBJ1-2	NA	TRBV4-1	TGCGCCAGCAGCCAAGTTATAGGGGGTAACTATGGCTACACCTTC	CASSQVIGGNYGYTF
NA	TRBJ2-1	TRBD2	TRBV28	TGTGCCAGCAGTTTATTAGGACTAGCGGGTTTCTACAATGAGCAGTTCTTC	CASSLLGLAGFYNEQFF
NA	TRBJ2-2	TRBD2	TRBV7-2	TGTGCCAGCAGCTTAGTGCCTAGCGGGAGGACCGGGGAGCTGTTTTTT	CASSLVPSGRTGELFF
few	TRBJ1-6	NA	TRBV27	TGTGCCAGCAGTTTTCTGCAGTTAAATTCACCCCTCCACTTT	CASSFLQLNSPLHF
NA	TRBJ1-6	TRBD1	TRBV30	TGTGCCCACTCAAACAGGGGTAATTCACCCCTCCACTTT	CAHSNRGNSPLHF
NA	TRBJ2-3	NA	TRBV5-1	TGCGCCAGCAGTCCCGCCCGCAGCACAGATACGCAGTATTTT	CASSPARSTDTQYF
few	TRBJ2-1	TRBD1	TRBV10-1	TGCGCCAGCAGTGAGTCGGACAGGGACCTCAATGAGCAGTTCTTC	CASSESDRDLNEQFF
NA	TRBJ1-4	NA	TRBV28	TGTGCCAGCAGTGAACGACAGATAGTAACTAATGAAAAACTGTTTTTT	CASSERQIVTNEKLFF
NA	TRBJ1-1	NA	TRBV18	TGTGCCAGCTCACAGACAGGACCTGAAGCTTTCTTT	CASSQTGPEAFF
NA	TRBJ1-1	NA	TRBV5-1	TGCGCCAGCAGCTTGGGGGGGATAGGCACTGAAGCTTTCTTT	CASSLGGIGTEAFF
medium-sized	TRBJ1-1	TRBD1	TRBV7-8	TGTGCCAGCAGCGACCGGACAGGGGCGACTATGAACACTGAAGCTTTCTTT	CASSDRTGATMNTEAFF
NA	TRBJ2-7	NA	TRBV5-1	TGCGCCAGCAGCTTGGGTGGGCCCTACGAGCAGTACTTC	CASSLGGPYEQYF
NA	TRBJ1-3	NA	TRBV7-9	TGTGCCAGCAGCTCACCAGGGATTGGAAACACCATATATTTT	CASSSPGIGNTIYF
NA	TRBJ2-1	NA	TRBV21-1	TGTGCCAGCAGCGTCCTGGGGGGTTACAATGAGCAGTTCTTC	CASSVLGGYNEQFF
NA	TRBJ1-1	NA	TRBV14	TGTGCCAGCAGCCAAGATCTTAGGGGCGAAGCTTTCTTT	CASSQDLRGEAFF
NA	TRBJ2-5	NA	TRBV18	TGTGCCAGCTCACCACCGGGGAGCCAAGAGACCCAGTACTTC	CASSPPGSQETQYF
NA	TRBJ2-6	TRBD1	TRBV2	TGTGCCACCCAACCCCGGGACAGTTCTTTCTCTGGGGCCAACGTCCTGACTTTC	CATQPRDSSFSGANVLTF
few	TRBJ1-1	NA	TRBV5-1	TGCGCCAGCAGCTTGGTGGGGCTGGGCACTGAAGCTTTCTTT	CASSLVGLGTEAFF
NA	TRBJ1-3	NA	TRBV6-6	TGTGCCAGCAGGACCACAGGAAACACCATATATTTT	CASRTTGNTIYF
NA	TRBJ1-2	NA	TRBV27	TGTGCCAGCAGGATGACCGGACTTGGCTACACCTTC	CASRMTGLGYTF
NA	TRBJ1-3	NA	TRBV11-3	TGTGCCAGCAGCTTAGACACCTCCTCTGGAAACACCATATATTTT	CASSLDTSSGNTIYF
NA	TRBJ2-2	TRBD1	TRBV9	TGTGCCAGCAGCGTAGAGGGGGCGCGGGCCGGGGAGCTGTTTTTT	CASSVEGARAGELFF
NA	TRBJ1-5	NA	TRBV6-5	TGTGCCAGCAACAAAGGGGCTCTACCCGATCAGCCCCAGCATTTT	CASNKGALPDQPQHF
NA	TRBJ1-2	TRBD1	TRBV5-1	TGCGCCAGCGAGGCGGGACAGGGGGATTTTGGCTACACCTTC	CASEAGQGDFGYTF
NA	TRBJ1-4	NA	TRBV7-9	TGTGCCAGCAGCTTAGTTCCGACTCTTAATGAAAAACTGTTTTTT	CASSLVPTLNEKLFF
NA	TRBJ1-2	TRBD1	TRBV15	TGTGCCACCTTGGGACAGGAGAGCTCCTCCTATGGCTACACCTTC	CATLGQESSSYGYTF
few	TRBJ2-7	NA	TRBV7-9	TGTGCCAGCAGCCCAAGTGGAACGGGTTCCTACGAGCAGTACTTC	CASSPSGTGSYEQYF
NA	TRBJ1-5	TRBD1	TRBV4-1	TGCGCCAGCAGCCTTCCTGACAGGGACAATCAGCCCCAGCATTTT	CASSLPDRDNQPQHF
once	TRBJ2-4	NA	TRBV6-4	TGTGCCCCCGGCCGGGGCAAAAACATTCAGTACTTC	CAPGRGKNIQYF
NA	TRBJ1-2	NA	TRBV3-1/TRBV3-2	TGTGCCAGCAGCCAAGACCTGCCCGGGGGAGGCTACACCTTC	CASSQDLPGGGYTF
NA	TRBJ2-5	NA	TRBV24-1	TGTGCCACCAGTGATTTGGGGGACGGCCTCCAAGAGACCCAGTACTTC	CATSDLGDGLQETQYF
few	TRBJ1-5	NA	TRBV15	TGTGCCACCAGCAGGGGGGTCGGCCAGCCCCAGCATTTT	CATSRGVGQPQHF
NA	TRBJ1-2	NA	TRBV24-1	TGTGCCACCAGTGACCCGTCCAGGGGAGGGGAAAGGTATGGCTACACCTTC	CATSDPSRGGERYGYTF
NA	TRBJ2-1	TRBD2	TRBV5-1	TGCGCCAGCAGCCTCGGGACTACAGCTAGTAATGAGCAGTTCTTC	CASSLGTTASNEQFF